Presented here are 9 T cell receptor beta chains from one specimen sequenced in a study of T cells in Graves' hyperthyroidism and ophthalmopathy. Researchers took RNA transcripts and amplified the TCR beta CDR3 regions from them. First-round RT-PCR targeting the TCR CDR3 was performed with the HTBI primer set. From the multiplex PCR reads, TCRdb called clonotypes with MiXCR, one entry per CDR3 protein. This table has some 560,000 distinct CDR3 sequences, around 15% appearing once. Input material: blood. These TCRs come from a middle-aged woman with Graves' hyperthyroidism.

Ten or more counts support this clonotype. V and J are TRBV28 and TRBJ2-7; 7 nucleotides line up with TRBD1. The CDR3 has 16 amino acids. V lost 6 bases and J lost 4; bases outside the gene matches: 15. The germline gives CDR1 MDHEN, CDR2 SYDVKM. CDR3 bases: TGTGCCAGCAGACCAACAGGGGCCTTATTGGAGTACGAGCAGTACTTC. Amino acids: CASRPTGALLEYEQYF.

The rearrangement links TRBV19 to TRBJ1-1; 7 bases are a match to TRBD1. The CDR3 is made up of 15 amino acids. CDR1 is LNHDA, CDR2 SQIVND, per germline (reference sequence). J was trimmed by 3 bases and V by 3 bases; bases with no gene match: 7. CDR3 in amino acids: CASSITRTGDTEAFF. In DNA, the CDR3 is TGTGCCAGTAGTATCACACGGACAGGTGACACTGAAGCTTTCTTT.

This clonotype was detected a few times. The chain is built from TRBV6-1 and TRBJ1-5, with D perhaps matching TRBD1 (5 bases). Trimming left V 4 bases short and J 7 bases short, with 14 bases between. In germline, CDR1 is MNHNS, CDR2 SASEGT. The CDR3 is 14 amino acids. Here the CDR3 DNA reads TGTGCCAGCAGTGTGGTCAGGGTAGAGCAGCCCCAGCATTTT. Translation: CASSVVRVEQPQHF.

This clonotype has a count of ten or more. This rearrangement joins TRBV15 to TRBJ2-4; no clear D gene. Germline CDR1 LNHNV, CDR2 YYDKDF (reference sequence). The CDR3 is 15 amino acids. V shed 1 base and J shed 1 base, with 8 bases lying between them. The CDR3 nucleotides read TGTGCCACCAGCAGAGTGGAAGGCGCCAAAAACATTCAGTACTTC. This sequence encodes CATSRVEGAKNIQYF.

This clonotype was recorded at least ten times. The chain carries TRBV27 and TRBJ2-7; 9 positions match TRBD1. V shed 0 bases and J 6 bases; nucleotides not matched to a gene: 6. Germline V gives CDR1 MNHEY, CDR2 SMNVEV (reference sequence). The CDR3 runs 15 residues. The CDR3 protein is CASSLSGTGYGEQYF. The CDR3 DNA reads TGTGCCAGCAGTTTATCGGGGACAGGGTATGGCGAGCAGTACTTC.

This clonotype came up many times. This sequence joins TRBV9 and TRBJ2-1; 13 bases agree with TRBD2. V gave up 2 bases and J gave up 3 bases; unmatched junction bases: 11. CDR3 length: 19 amino acids. Germline V gene sequence: CDR1 SGDLS, CDR2 YYNGEE. Here the CDR3 reads CASSVRLAGGHSNYNEQFF. The CDR3 DNA is TGTGCCAGCAGCGTCCGACTAGCGGGAGGCCACTCCAACTACAATGAGCAGTTCTTC.

The table lists this clonotype with many counts. The J gene is TRBJ1-1, the V gene TRBV9, with 7 bases lining up with TRBD1. V shed 4 bases, J shed 1 base, and the junction held 13 bases outside the gene matches. Per the germline V gene, CDR1 is SGDLS and CDR2 is YYNGEE. The CDR3 is 17 amino acids. The CDR3 is CASSLSIETGWNTEAFF. The CDR3 DNA reads as TGTGCCAGCAGCCTATCAATCGAGACAGGGTGGAACACTGAAGCTTTCTTT.

This clonotype was counted many times. CDR3 in amino acids: CAWSEHGTGRRPQHF. DNA of the CDR3: TGTGCCTGGAGCGAACACGGGACGGGACGTCGGCCCCAGCATTTT. This chain connects TRBV30 to TRBJ1-5, with D possibly TRBD1 on 5 matching bases. V shed 3 bases and J shed 9 bases, with 21 bases lying between them. From germline, CDR1 is GTSNPN and CDR2 SVGIG (reference sequence). CDR3 length: 15 amino acids.

The table lists this clonotype with a few counts. In DNA form, the CDR3 reads TGCAGTGCTAGAAGATCCCCGGGACAGGATAATGGCTACACCTTC. Amino acid sequence: CSARRSPGQDNGYTF. The chain couples TRBV20-1 to TRBJ1-2, with 8 bases matching TRBD1. The germline gives CDR1 DFQATT, CDR2 SNEGSKA (reference sequence). The CDR3 contains 15 residues. V shed 2 bases and J 6 bases; nucleotides not matched to a gene: 11.